The 29 T cell receptor beta chains listed next were all sequenced from one sample in a study of blood T cell repertoires in COVID-19. Profiled with immunoSEQ multiplex PCR; TCRdb holds only in-frame clones, not every one. The sample includes fewer than 350,000 clones, about 76% of them seen just once. Material for sequencing was peripheral blood. These receptor sequences come from a woman aged 55 to 70 with active or convalescent COVID-19.

CDR3 bases: TGTGCCAGCAGCTTCAGCGTTGAGCAGTTCTTC. Translation: CASSFSVEQFF. The J gene is TRBJ2-1, the V gene TRBV7-6; D remains ambiguous. This CDR3 has 11 residues. Trimming left V 3 bases short and J 9 bases short, with 6 bases between. Germline V CDR1 and CDR2: SGHVS, FNYEAQ.

This sequence joins TRBV6-5 and TRBJ1-1, with D hard to call. Trimming took 8 bases from V and 2 from J, leaving 15 bases between them. Per the germline V gene, CDR1 is MNHEY and CDR2 is SVGAGI. The CDR3 runs to 14 residues. The DNA for the CDR3 is TGTGCCAGCGTGTTGGCCCACCGAAACACTGAAGCTTTCTTT. This translates into CASVLAHRNTEAFF.

CDR3 residues: CASSEPPGQANQPQHF. The DNA for the CDR3 is TGTGCCAGCAGTGAACCACCGGGACAGGCCAATCAGCCCCAGCATTTT. The V gene is TRBV6-1, the J gene TRBJ1-5; TRBD1 matches at 8 bases. The trim removed 2 bases at V and 3 bases at J, leaving 6 bases unmatched. The CDR3 has 16 amino acids. CDR1 is MNHNS and CDR2 is SASEGT in the germline V gene.

This chain links TRBV5-1 with TRBJ1-3; the match to TRBD1 covers 7 bases. The CDR3 totals 14 residues. Trimming took 3 bases from V and 4 from J; bases not matched to a gene: 4. The germline gives CDR1 SGHRS, CDR2 YFSETQ. CDR3 amino acids: CASSSLGQGNTIYF. The CDR3, as DNA: TGCGCCAGCAGCTCCCTGGGACAGGGAAACACCATATATTTT.

This chain joins TRBV28 and TRBJ2-7; 8 bases are shared with TRBD2. The V gene's germline CDR1 is MDHEN and CDR2 SYDVKM. The CDR3 is 16 residues long. The J segment lost 0 bases and the V segment lost 10 bases, leaving 14 bases of the junction unmatched. The CDR3 protein is CATLPGGGRSSYEQYF. CDR3 DNA: TGTGCCACCTTACCAGGCGGGGGGCGAAGCTCCTACGAGCAGTACTTC. The full variable domain, its missing parts supplied by reference TRBV28 and TRBJ2-7, is DVKVTQSSRYLVKRTGEKVFLECVQDMDHENMFWYRQDPGLGLRLIYFSYDVKMKEKGDIPEGYSVSREKKERFSLILESASTNQTSMYLCATLPGGGRSSYEQYFGPGTRLTVT.

This clone was seen just once. The chain links TRBV19 to TRBJ2-2; 11 nucleotides agree with TRBD1. CDR3 length equals 16 residues. Germline V lookup: CDR1 LNHDA, CDR2 SQIVND (reference sequence). The J segment lost 6 bases and the V segment lost 4 bases, leaving 7 bases of the junction unmatched. CDR3 residues: CASSTSGTGGSGELFF. CDR3 bases: TGTGCCAGTAGTACGTCCGGGACAGGGGGATCCGGGGAGCTGTTTTTT.

The chain employs TRBV3-1 (or the pseudogene TRBV3-2) and TRBJ2-1, with 15 positions matching TRBD2. CDR1 is LGHDT and CDR2 is YNNKEL in the germline V gene (reference sequence). CDR3 length: 17 residues. V lost 2 bases to trimming and J lost 4 bases; unmatched junction nucleotides: 3. CDR3 DNA sequence: TGTGCCAGCAGCCAACGGACTAGCGGGGGGGTATACAATGAGCAGTTCTTC. Residues: CASSQRTSGGVYNEQFF.

The chain carries TRBV13 and TRBJ2-1; 8 bases match TRBD2. The junction had 8 bases not matched to a gene; V was cut back by 5 bases and J by 5 bases. The CDR3 runs 15 residues. Looked up from germline, CDR1 is PRHDT and CDR2 is FYEKMQ (reference sequence). The CDR3 region has the DNA TGTGCCAGCAGCGGAGCGGGGGCCCCCCACAATGAGCAGTTCTTC. It specifies CASSGAGAPHNEQFF.

The J gene is TRBJ1-1, the V gene TRBV14; TRBD1 agrees at 7 bases. Trimming removed 4 bases from V and 2 bases from J; junction bases left unmatched: 7. Looked up from germline, CDR1 is SGHDN and CDR2 is FVKESK. The length of the CDR3 is 15 residues. The CDR3 reads CASSPWTGGNTEAFF. The CDR3 DNA is TGTGCCAGCAGCCCGTGGACAGGCGGTAACACTGAAGCTTTCTTT.

This clone was recorded only once. CDR3 in amino acids: CAIKPGQGYEQYF. CDR3 sequence (DNA): TGTGCCATCAAACCGGGACAGGGTTACGAGCAGTACTTC. The chain has TRBV10-3 and TRBJ2-7; 9 nucleotides agree with TRBD1. V shed 7 bases, J shed 4 bases, and the junction held 5 bases outside the gene matches. Germline CDR1 ENHRY, CDR2 SYGVKD. This CDR3 region has 13 residues.

The J gene is TRBJ2-7, the V gene TRBV6-6, with a weak D call TRBD1 (5 bases). V dropped 7 bases and J dropped 2 bases, with 12 bases sitting between them. Germline V lookup: CDR1 MNHNY, CDR2 SVGAGI (reference sequence). The CDR3 runs to 13 residues. This CDR3 is CASKEQVAYEQYF. The CDR3 DNA sequence: TGTGCCAGCAAGGAACAGGTTGCCTACGAGCAGTACTTC.

This sequence joins TRBV2 and TRBJ2-7; no definite D call. Trimming left V 4 bases short and J 0 bases short, with 10 bases between. The CDR3 runs to 14 residues. Germline-derived CDR1 and CDR2 are SNHLY and FYNNEI. The CDR3 region has the DNA TGTGCCAGCAGTGGCCTCGCAGGCTCCTACGAGCAGTACTTC. Amino acid sequence: CASSGLAGSYEQYF. Full variable domain (missing parts from reference TRBV2 and TRBJ2-7): EPEVTQTPSHQVTQMGQEVILRCVPISNHLYFYWYRQILGQKVEFLVSFYNNEISEKSEIFDDQFSVERPDGSNFTLKIRSTKLEDSAMYFCASSGLAGSYEQYFGPGTRLTVT.

This chain connects TRBV10-2 to TRBJ1-6; 8 bases line up with TRBD1. Unmatched junction bases numbered 6, after V lost 3 bases and J lost 8 bases. The germline V gene encodes CDR1 WSHSY and CDR2 SAAADI. This CDR3 contains 15 residues. CDR3 sequence reads: CASSEAGQADSPLHF. DNA for the CDR3: TGCGCCAGCAGTGAAGCGGGACAGGCGGATTCACCCCTCCACTTT.

The rearrangement uses TRBV6-4 and TRBJ1-1, with TRBD1 as a possible D gene (5 bases). The CDR3 extends over 15 amino acids. Trimming left V 4 bases short and J 2 bases short, with 14 bases between. Germline CDR1 is MRHNA and CDR2 is SNTAGT. The CDR3 region is CASSARSTVNTEAFF. The CDR3 nucleotides are TGTGCCAGCAGTGCCAGATCGACAGTTAACACTGAAGCTTTCTTT.

CDR3 nucleotides: TGTGCCAGCAGCTTAGCTTCTCCTGGGACTTCCTACGAGCAGTACTTC. Encoded protein: CASSLASPGTSYEQYF. The chain joins TRBV7-8 to TRBJ2-7; weak D call: TRBD2 (6 bases). Germline V gives CDR1 SGHVS, CDR2 FQNEAQ. The CDR3 length is 16 residues. V gave up 0 bases and J gave up 1 base, with 13 bases separating them.

The CDR3 coding sequence is TGCGCCAGCAGCCAAGATGGGACAGGGGGAAGCGGGGGGGCCTCCGAGCAGTACTTC. Amino acid sequence: CASSQDGTGGSGGASEQYF. The chain joins TRBV4-3 to TRBJ2-7; tentative D call: TRBD1 (11 bases). V was clipped by 0 bases and J by 6 bases, with 27 bases between them. In germline, CDR1 is LGHNA, CDR2 YSLEER. The CDR3 contains 19 residues.

The V and J genes are TRBV5-5 and TRBJ1-2; 7 positions match TRBD1. The trim removed 3 bases at V and 2 bases at J, leaving 7 bases unmatched. Germline V gene sequence: CDR1 SGHKS, CDR2 YYEKEE (reference sequence). The CDR3 contains 15 residues. For the CDR3, the DNA is TGTGCCAGCAGCTACACCCCGGGACAGAACTATGGCTACACCTTC. Protein: CASSYTPGQNYGYTF.

V usage is TRBV18 and J usage is TRBJ2-2, with 7 bases aligning to TRBD1. CDR3 length: 15 residues. V was pared by 4 bases and J by 0 bases, with 2 bases of the junction left unmatched. Germline loops: CDR1 KGHSH, CDR2 LQKENI. The CDR3 spells CASSRGQTNTGELFF. CDR3 DNA: TGTGCCAGCTCACGGGGACAGACGAACACCGGGGAGCTGTTTTTT. Full variable domain (rest looked up from reference TRBV18 and TRBJ2-2): NAGVMQNPRHLVRRRGQEARLRCSPMKGHSHVYWYRQLPEEGLKFMVYLQKENIIDESGMPKERFSAEFPKEGPSILRIQQVVRGDSAAYFCASSRGQTNTGELFFGEGSRLTVL.

The chain recombines TRBV15 with TRBJ1-1; the D is unclear. Germline-derived CDR1 and CDR2 are LNHNV and YYDKDF (reference sequence). The CDR3 is made up of 13 amino acids. The V gene lost 0 bases and the J gene lost 9 bases, with 11 bases spanning the gap. CDR3 amino acids: CATSRERDLKAFF. The CDR3 DNA sequence: TGTGCCACCAGCAGAGAGAGAGATCTTAAAGCTTTCTTT.

Only a few counts were recorded for this clone. The CDR3 is CASSGGRGTYEQYF. CDR3 in DNA: TGCGCCAGCAGTGGTGGGCGGGGGACCTACGAGCAGTACTTC. This chain joins TRBV10-2 and TRBJ2-7; 7 nucleotides line up with TRBD2. Germline V gives CDR1 WSHSY, CDR2 SAAADI. The CDR3 extends over 14 amino acids. Trimming at V came to 4 bases and at J to 2 bases, leaving 5 bases not matched to a gene.

V usage is TRBV6-5 and J usage is TRBJ1-3; 9 bases agree with TRBD1. Germline CDR1 and CDR2: MNHEY and SVGAGI. V gave up 0 bases and J gave up 4 bases; unmatched junction bases: 4. This CDR3 has 16 residues. In DNA, the CDR3 is TGTGCCAGCAGTTACTCGAACAGGGGGCACGGAAACACCATATATTTT. This translates into CASSYSNRGHGNTIYF.

The chain has TRBV7-2 and TRBJ2-7; TRBD1 agrees at 7 bases. V gave up 2 bases and J gave up 4 bases; unmatched junction bases: 5. There are 14 residues in the CDR3. Germline lookup yields CDR1 SGHTA and CDR2 FQGNSA. CDR3 coding DNA: TGTGCCAGCAGCTTAATCGCCAGGGGGTACGAGCAGTACTTC. It codes for CASSLIARGYEQYF.

The chain uses TRBV19 and TRBJ2-7; D not certain. CDR1 and CDR2 from the germline V gene are LNHDA and SQIVND (reference sequence). The CDR3 extends over 14 amino acids. V lost 7 bases and J lost 0, with 13 bases in between. CDR3 region: CASKSQATSYEQYF. CDR3 nucleotides: TGTGCCAGTAAGTCCCAGGCGACCTCCTACGAGCAGTACTTC.

V is TRBV7-9 and J is TRBJ1-1; 8 nucleotides match TRBD1. The germline V gene has CDR1 SEHNR and CDR2 FQNEAQ (reference sequence). The CDR3 length is 13 residues. V shed 2 bases, J shed 7 bases, and the junction held 3 bases outside the gene matches. DNA for the CDR3: TGTGCCAGCAGCTTACTGGACAGGGTTGAAGCTTTCTTT. Amino acids: CASSLLDRVEAFF.

The chain uses TRBV7-6 and TRBJ1-2, with D perhaps matching TRBD1 (6 bases). V dropped 5 bases and J dropped 7 bases, with 14 bases sitting between them. Germline-derived CDR1 and CDR2 are SGHVS and FNYEAQ. This CDR3 is built from 13 residues. The CDR3 reads CASSPQGWAGYTF. CDR3 bases: TGTGCCAGCAGCCCACAGGGCTGGGCTGGCTACACCTTC.

The rearrangement links TRBV19 to TRBJ1-1; 10 bases line up with TRBD1. Germline V gene sequence: CDR1 LNHDA, CDR2 SQIVND (reference sequence). This CDR3 comprises 14 residues. The V segment lost 1 base and the J segment 6 bases; nucleotides outside the gene matches: 2. Written as DNA, the CDR3 is TGTGCCAGTAGTATAGGACAGGGGGCAGCTGAAGCTTTCTTT. Translation: CASSIGQGAAEAFF.

This chain joins TRBV6-5 and TRBJ1-1; TRBD1 aligns across 10 bases. J gave up 0 bases and V 4 bases, and 2 bases lay outside the gene matches. CDR3 size: 15 residues. Germline assignment: CDR1 MNHEY and CDR2 SVGAGI. The CDR3 is CASSSGTGVNTEAFF. CDR3 coding DNA: TGTGCCAGCAGTTCCGGGACAGGGGTGAACACTGAAGCTTTCTTT.

In its sample, this clone was seen once. J is TRBJ1-1 and V is TRBV6-1; 10 bases line up with TRBD1. Germline V CDR1 and CDR2: MNHNS, SASEGT. The CDR3 has 14 amino acids. Germline trimming cut 7 bases from V and 4 bases from J; bases unmatched to any gene: 6. The CDR3 DNA reads as TGTGCCAGCACCGTGACAGGGGGCACCACTGAAGCTTTCTTT. Translation: CASTVTGGTTEAFF.

J is TRBJ2-1 and V is TRBV5-1; TRBD2 might be the D (6 bases). Germline lookup yields CDR1 SGHRS and CDR2 YFSETQ. The CDR3 extends over 16 amino acids. V was clipped by 3 bases and J by 0 bases, with 13 bases between them. This chain's CDR3 is CASSSLAGGSYNEQFF. CDR3 DNA sequence: TGCGCCAGCAGCTCATTGGCCGGGGGCTCCTACAATGAGCAGTTCTTC.